The 20 T cell receptor beta chains below were found in one sample sequenced in a study of OX40 agonist ivuxolimab in advanced cancers. Data came from immunoSEQ multiplex PCR; TCRdb stores just in-frame clones and leaves some out. Of about 55,000 clones in the sample, more than 70% were seen once. The material was CD4+ or CD8+ T cells sorted from blood, obtained in a trial of the OX40 agonist ivuxolimab. The receptor set was obtained from an adult with an advanced solid tumor such as melanoma, head and neck, liver or kidney cancer.

The CDR3 DNA is TGTGCCAGCAGCCTCCAGGTAGCAAAGACCCAGTACTTC. The encoded protein is CASSLQVAKTQYF. This chain joins TRBV28 and TRBJ2-5, with D uncertain. Germline lookup yields CDR1 MDHEN and CDR2 SYDVKM. CDR3 length: 13 residues. With 6 bases removed from V and 6 bases from J, the gap between germline ends came to 14 bases.

This clone occurred once. The rearrangement uses TRBV14 and TRBJ2-1; possible D gene TRBD1, 5 bases. CDR1 and CDR2 from the germline V gene are SGHDN and FVKESK. Trimming took off 1 base at V and 13 bases at J, with 17 bases between the two ends. This CDR3 region has 14 residues. This CDR3 is CASSQVGKGRAQFF. The CDR3 region has the DNA TGTGCCAGCAGCCAAGTGGGTAAGGGCAGGGCTCAGTTCTTC. The variable domain in full, completed from reference TRBV14 and TRBJ2-1, reads EAGVTQFPSHSVIEKGQTVTLRCDPISGHDNLYWYRRVMGKEIKFLLHFVKESKQDESGMPNNRFLAERTGGTYSTLKVQPAELEDSGVYFCASSQVGKGRAQFFGPGTRLTVL.

This clone was recorded only once. V usage is TRBV5-6 and J usage is TRBJ1-1, with D unclear. Looked up from germline, CDR1 is SGHDT and CDR2 is YYEEEE. Trimming removed 0 bases at V and 9 bases at J, with 18 bases between. CDR3 length equals 15 residues. CDR3 DNA: TGTGCCAGCAGCTTGGGGCCAAGCTTTCTGTCTCAAGCTTTCTTT. It translates to CASSLGPSFLSQAFF.

The genes are TRBV6-5 and TRBJ1-2; D is unresolved. CDR1 and CDR2 (germline): MNHEY, SVGAGI. Trimming pared 0 bases from V and 4 bases from J, leaving 6 bases between. The CDR3 covers 13 residues. The CDR3 loop is CASSYSIGYGYTF. CDR3 sequence (DNA): TGTGCCAGCAGTTACTCAATCGGCTATGGCTACACCTTC.

The chain recombines TRBV28 with TRBJ2-7, with D maybe TRBD2 (5 bases). Germline CDR1 MDHEN, CDR2 SYDVKM. Trimming left V 4 bases short and J 3 bases short, with 22 bases between. The length of the CDR3 is 17 residues. The CDR3 sequence: CASSSPRFIGNRYEQYF. DNA for the CDR3: TGTGCCAGCAGTTCCCCCCGGTTTATCGGGAACCGCTACGAGCAGTACTTC.

The chain is built from TRBV4-2 and TRBJ1-2; 7 bases match TRBD1. V lost 6 bases to trimming and J lost 8 bases; unmatched junction nucleotides: 6. This CDR3 region has 12 residues. The V gene's germline CDR1 is LGHNA and CDR2 YNFKEQ. The CDR3 here is CASRNRGGGYTF. CDR3 coding DNA: TGTGCCAGCAGAAACAGGGGTGGCGGCTACACCTTC.

This chain links TRBV28 with TRBJ2-7; 8 bases are shared with TRBD1. The CDR3 is 15 residues long. The germline gives CDR1 MDHEN, CDR2 SYDVKM. V was pared by 5 bases and J by 3 bases, with 9 bases of the junction left unmatched. CDR3 amino acids: CASSRPLTGDYEQYF. CDR3 DNA sequence: TGTGCCAGCAGTCGTCCGTTGACAGGGGACTACGAGCAGTACTTC.

The chain recombines TRBV2 with TRBJ1-5; no reliable D call. CDR3 length: 13 amino acids. With 5 bases removed from V and 7 bases from J, the gap between germline ends came to 12 bases. Germline assignment: CDR1 SNHLY and CDR2 FYNNEI. The CDR3 spells CASSLYPGQPQHF. For the CDR3, the DNA is TGTGCCAGCAGTCTCTATCCCGGGCAGCCCCAGCATTTT.

This clone was picked up one time. The rearrangement joins TRBV30 to TRBJ2-2, with D unclear. Trimming pared 0 bases from V and 5 bases from J, leaving 7 bases between. Germline lookup yields CDR1 GTSNPN and CDR2 SVGIG (reference sequence). The CDR3 contains 13 residues. The CDR3 sequence is CAWSVRRTGELFF. CDR3 nucleotide sequence: TGTGCCTGGAGTGTAAGGCGGACCGGGGAGCTGTTTTTT.

The chain recombines TRBV29-1 with TRBJ2-1; the match to TRBD1 covers 10 bases. Germline CDR1 is SQVTM and CDR2 is ANQGSEA. The CDR3 has 13 residues. V trimming: 7 bases; J trimming: 2 bases; junction bases outside the gene matches: 2. This chain's CDR3 is CSGDRGPYNEQFF. CDR3 bases: TGCAGCGGTGACAGGGGGCCCTACAATGAGCAGTTCTTC.

The V and J genes are TRBV25-1 and TRBJ1-2; 7 nucleotides align to TRBD1. The germline CDR1 and CDR2 sequences are MGHDK and SYGVNS. Unmatched junction bases numbered 9, after V lost 8 bases and J lost 6 bases. This CDR3 is 13 amino acids long. CDR3 loop: CASQGGGTDGYTF. In DNA form, the CDR3 reads TGTGCCAGCCAGGGGGGGGGTACAGATGGCTACACCTTC.

The chain joins TRBV28 to TRBJ1-5; D perhaps matches TRBD1 (5 bases). This CDR3 is 19 amino acids long. The germline CDR1 and CDR2 sequences are MDHEN and SYDVKM. Trimming left V 3 bases short and J 2 bases short, with 23 bases between. The CDR3 here is CASSLDRWGLDSGNQPQHF. The CDR3, as DNA: TGTGCCAGCAGTTTGGACCGGTGGGGCCTGGATAGCGGCAATCAGCCCCAGCATTTT.

The V and J genes are TRBV7-2 and TRBJ1-4; D may be TRBD1 (5 bases). Germline V CDR1 and CDR2: SGHTA, FQGNSA. This CDR3 is built from 15 residues. The V gene lost 1 base and the J gene lost 4 bases, with 10 bases spanning the gap. The CDR3: CASSLERGVNEKLFF. CDR3 in DNA: TGTGCCAGCAGCTTAGAACGGGGGGTTAATGAAAAACTGTTTTTT.

The chain carries TRBV15 and TRBJ1-3, with 7 bases matching TRBD1. The trim removed 7 bases at V and 2 bases at J, leaving 5 bases unmatched. The CDR3 extends over 14 amino acids. Per the germline V gene, CDR1 is LNHNV and CDR2 is YYDKDF (reference sequence). This CDR3 reads CATNPDRTGNTIYF. CDR3 nucleotide sequence: TGTGCCACCAACCCGGACAGGACTGGAAACACCATATATTTT.

The rearrangement uses TRBV5-1 and TRBJ2-2; 9 bases align to TRBD1. Trimming removed 0 bases from V and 1 base from J; junction bases left unmatched: 1. Germline values: CDR1 SGHRS, CDR2 YFSETQ. This CDR3 is built from 16 residues. CDR3 nucleotides: TGCGCCAGCAGCTTGGGGGACAGGGAGAACACCGGGGAGCTGTTTTTT. This translates into CASSLGDRENTGELFF. Variable domain in full (rest from reference TRBV5-1 and TRBJ2-2): KAGVTQTPRYLIKTRGQQVTLSCSPISGHRSVSWYQQTPGQGLQFLFEYFSETQRNKGNFPGRFSGRQFSNSRSEMNVSTLELGDSALYLCASSLGDRENTGELFFGEGSRLTVL.

In DNA, the CDR3 is TGTGCCAGCAGCTTAGGGACAGGGGGCATGTTCAATGAGCAGTTCTTC. Protein sequence: CASSLGTGGMFNEQFF. This chain links TRBV7-9 with TRBJ2-1, with 11 positions matching TRBD1. The CDR3 is made up of 16 amino acids. The V gene's germline CDR1 is SEHNR and CDR2 FQNEAQ (reference sequence). Unmatched junction bases numbered 5, after V lost 1 base and J lost 6 bases.

The CDR3 DNA reads TGTGCCAGTAGTGGGACAGAGCCCCAGCATTTT. Protein: CASSGTEPQHF. This chain uses TRBV19 with TRBJ1-5; 7 nucleotides match TRBD1. This CDR3 is 11 amino acids long. V shed 5 bases and J 8 bases; nucleotides not matched to a gene: 0. Germline V gives CDR1 LNHDA, CDR2 SQIVND (reference sequence).

J is TRBJ1-5 and V is TRBV10-3; D is ambiguous. The CDR3 is 15 residues long. CDR1 is ENHRY, CDR2 SYGVKD, per germline. V lost 0 bases to trimming and J lost 3 bases, with 9 bases between them. The CDR3 DNA follows: TGTGCCATCAGTGAGTCTGGTCAGATCAATCAGCCCCAGCATTTT. Amino acids: CAISESGQINQPQHF.

The genes are TRBV4-2 and TRBJ2-2, with D possibly TRBD2 on 5 matching bases. The CDR3 length is 15 residues. Germline lookup yields CDR1 LGHNA and CDR2 YNFKEQ. V was clipped by 1 base and J by 0 bases, with 6 bases between them. CDR3 protein: CASSQGTSNTGELFF. CDR3 sequence (DNA): TGTGCCAGCAGCCAAGGGACTTCGAACACCGGGGAGCTGTTTTTT.

The chain links TRBV29-1 to TRBJ1-5, with TRBD1 identical over 7 bases. The germline V gene has CDR1 SQVTM and CDR2 ANQGSEA. V dropped 6 bases and J dropped 6; count of bases not matched to a gene: 8. The CDR3 length is 13 residues. The CDR3, as DNA: TGCAGCGTAGGACAGGCTGGGAGTCAGCCCCAGCATTTT. Protein: CSVGQAGSQPQHF. Combining the CDR3 with reference TRBV29-1 and TRBJ1-5 gives the whole variable domain SAVISQKPSRDICQRGTSLTIQCQVDSQVTMMFWYRQQPGQSLTLIATANQGSEATYESGFVIDKFPISRPNLTFSTLTVSNMSPEDSSIYLCSVGQAGSQPQHFGDGTRLSIL.